The 4 T cell receptor beta chains below all came from one sample that was sequenced in a study of T-cell reconstitution after alpha-beta-depleted transplantation in children. Unique molecular identifiers were built into the TCRbeta library. TCRdb re-called the PCR reads through MiXCR, storing one row per CDR3 protein. The sample carries 500,000 to 600,000 distinct CDR3 sequences, 32% recorded once. The sample here was PBMCs from the stem cell graft donor, taken from the stem cell graft. The receptors were gathered from a human donor who donated a stem cell graft to a child with aplastic anemia.

This clonotype was recorded only once. CDR3 in amino acids: CASSYHSTTNEKLFF. The CDR3 nucleotides are TGTGCCAGCAGCTATCACAGCACAACTAATGAAAAACTGTTTTTT. The gene calls are TRBV5-4 and TRBJ1-4; D is undetermined. V was shortened by 3 bases and J by 0 bases, with 9 bases between the two germline ends. The length of the CDR3 is 15 residues. Germline loops: CDR1 SGHNT, CDR2 YYREEE (reference sequence).

This chain connects TRBV13 to TRBJ1-4; D unresolved. This CDR3 contains 18 residues. Looked up from germline, CDR1 is PRHDT and CDR2 is FYEKMQ (reference sequence). Trimming took off 2 bases at V and 0 bases at J, with 16 bases between the two ends. The DNA of the CDR3 is TGTGCCAGCAGCTTATTGGTTGGAAGATCCCCAACTAATGAAAAACTGTTTTTT. Protein: CASSLLVGRSPTNEKLFF.

This clonotype has a handful of counts. The chain links TRBV20-1 to TRBJ1-5, with D unresolved. There are 14 residues in the CDR3. Deletions cut 3 bases from V and 0 bases from J, with 9 bases between. CDR1 and CDR2 from the germline V gene are DFQATT and SNEGSKA (reference sequence). The CDR3 nucleotides are TGCAGTGCTAGTTTCTCGTATAGCAATCAGCCCCAGCATTTT. The encoded protein is CSASFSYSNQPQHF.

The chain is built from TRBV6-1 and TRBJ2-5; TRBD2 might be the D (6 bases). This CDR3 has 13 amino acids. Germline V lookup: CDR1 MNHNS, CDR2 SASEGT. V was clipped by 6 bases and J by 6 bases, with 14 bases between them. This CDR3 is CASRAGPRKTQYF. The CDR3 nucleotides read TGTGCCAGCAGGGCGGGGCCTCGGAAGACCCAGTACTTC.